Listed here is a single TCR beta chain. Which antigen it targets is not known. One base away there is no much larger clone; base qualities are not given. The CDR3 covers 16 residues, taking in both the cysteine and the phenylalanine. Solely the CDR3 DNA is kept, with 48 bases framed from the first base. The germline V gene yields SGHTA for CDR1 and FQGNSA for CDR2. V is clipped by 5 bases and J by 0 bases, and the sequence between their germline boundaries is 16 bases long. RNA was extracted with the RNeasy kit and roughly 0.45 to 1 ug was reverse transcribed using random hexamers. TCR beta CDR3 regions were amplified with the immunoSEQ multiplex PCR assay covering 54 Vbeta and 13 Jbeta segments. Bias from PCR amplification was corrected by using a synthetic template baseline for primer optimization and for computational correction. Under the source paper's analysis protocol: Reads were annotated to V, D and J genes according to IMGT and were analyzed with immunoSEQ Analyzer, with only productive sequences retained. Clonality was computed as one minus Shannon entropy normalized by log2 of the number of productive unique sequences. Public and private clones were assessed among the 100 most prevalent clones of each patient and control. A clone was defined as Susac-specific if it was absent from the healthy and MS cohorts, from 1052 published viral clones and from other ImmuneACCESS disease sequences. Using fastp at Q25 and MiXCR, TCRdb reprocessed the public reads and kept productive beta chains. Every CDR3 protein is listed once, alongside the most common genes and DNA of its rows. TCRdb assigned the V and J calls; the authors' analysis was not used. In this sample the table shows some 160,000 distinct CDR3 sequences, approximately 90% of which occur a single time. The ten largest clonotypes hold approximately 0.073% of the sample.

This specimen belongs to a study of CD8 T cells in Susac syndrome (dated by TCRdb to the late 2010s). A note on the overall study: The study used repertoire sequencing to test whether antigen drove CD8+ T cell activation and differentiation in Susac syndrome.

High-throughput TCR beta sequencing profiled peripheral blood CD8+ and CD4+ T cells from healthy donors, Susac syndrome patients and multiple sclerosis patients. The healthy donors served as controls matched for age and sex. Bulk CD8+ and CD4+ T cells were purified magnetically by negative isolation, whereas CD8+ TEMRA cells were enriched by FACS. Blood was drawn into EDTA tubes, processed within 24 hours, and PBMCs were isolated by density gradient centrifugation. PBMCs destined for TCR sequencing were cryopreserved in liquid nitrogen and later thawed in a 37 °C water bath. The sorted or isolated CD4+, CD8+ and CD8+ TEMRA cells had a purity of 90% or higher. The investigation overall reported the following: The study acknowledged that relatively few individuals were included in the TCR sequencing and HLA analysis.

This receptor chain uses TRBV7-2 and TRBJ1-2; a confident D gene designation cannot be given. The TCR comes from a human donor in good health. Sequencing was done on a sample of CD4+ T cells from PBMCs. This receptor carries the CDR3 CASSPYAAAANYGYTF. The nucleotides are TGTGCCAGCAGCCCCTATGCGGCGGCTGCTAACTATGGCTACACCTTC.